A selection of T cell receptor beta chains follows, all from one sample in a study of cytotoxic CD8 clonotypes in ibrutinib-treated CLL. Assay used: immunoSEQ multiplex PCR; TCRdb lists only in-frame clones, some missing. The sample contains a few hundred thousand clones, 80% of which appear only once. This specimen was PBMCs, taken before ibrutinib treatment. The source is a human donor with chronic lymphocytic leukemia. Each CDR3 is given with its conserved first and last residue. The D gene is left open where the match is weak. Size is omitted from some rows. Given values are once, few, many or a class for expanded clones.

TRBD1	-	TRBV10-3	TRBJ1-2	CAITTDRDHYGYTF	TGTGCCATCACTACCGACAGGGATCACTATGGCTACACCTTC
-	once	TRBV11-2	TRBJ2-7	CASSLWGLSYEQYF	TGTGCCAGCAGCTTATGGGGACTCTCCTACGAGCAGTACTTC
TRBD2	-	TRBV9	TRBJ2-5	CASSAGLAEETQYF	TGTGCCAGCAGCGCCGGACTAGCGGAAGAGACCCAGTACTTC
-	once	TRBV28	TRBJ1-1	CASSPPPMNTEAFF	TGTGCCAGCAGTCCCCCCCCCATGAACACTGAAGCTTTCTTT
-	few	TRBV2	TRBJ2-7	CASRETIYEQYF	TGTGCCAGCAGGGAGACTATCTACGAGCAGTACTTC
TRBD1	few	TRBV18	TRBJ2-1	CASSPDIRTGPYNEQFF	TGTGCCAGCTCACCAGATATACGGACAGGCCCCTACAATGAGCAGTTCTTC
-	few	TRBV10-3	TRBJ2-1	CAISGEYSSYNEQFF	TGTGCCATCAGTGGGGAATATAGCTCCTACAATGAGCAGTTCTTC
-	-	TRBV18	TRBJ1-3	CASSPRQGFGNTIYF	TGTGCCAGCTCACCTCGCCAGGGGTTTGGAAACACCATATATTTT
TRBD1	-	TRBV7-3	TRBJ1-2	CASSRDRDFGYTF	TGTGCCAGCAGCCGGGACAGGGACTTTGGCTACACCTTC
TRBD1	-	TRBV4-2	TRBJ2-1	CASSQGTGRLRGEQFF	TGTGCCAGCAGCCAGGGGACAGGGAGGCTGCGGGGTGAGCAGTTCTTC
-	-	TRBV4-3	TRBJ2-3	CASSQDYRGAGTDTQYF	TGCGCCAGCAGCCAAGATTACCGAGGCGCCGGCACAGATACGCAGTATTTT
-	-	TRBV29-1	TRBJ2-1	CSVRLNEQFF	TGCAGCGTTCGATTGAATGAGCAGTTCTTC
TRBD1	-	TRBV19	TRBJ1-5	CASSTLPAGGQPQHF	TGTGCCAGTAGTACTCTTCCGGCAGGGGGACAGCCCCAGCATTTT
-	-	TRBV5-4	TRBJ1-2	CASSSPPGMIANYGYTF	TGTGCCAGCAGCTCCCCGCCAGGCATGATCGCTAACTATGGCTACACCTTC
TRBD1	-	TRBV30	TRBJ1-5	CAWSPGTGINQPQHF	TGTGCCTGGAGTCCCGGGACAGGGATCAATCAGCCCCAGCATTTT
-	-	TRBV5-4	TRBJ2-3	CASSLAGSSGDTQYF	TGTGCCAGCAGCTTGGCAGGTAGCAGTGGGGATACGCAGTATTTT
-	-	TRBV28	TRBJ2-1	CASSLGGYNEQFF	TGTGCCAGCAGTTTGGGGGGCTACAATGAGCAGTTCTTC
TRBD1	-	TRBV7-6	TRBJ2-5	CASSLRGLGDQETQYF	TGTGCCAGCAGCCTTAGGGGGCTGGGTGACCAAGAGACCCAGTACTTC
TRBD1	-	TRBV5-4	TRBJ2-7	CASSTPTGAYEQYF	TGTGCCAGCAGCACCCCAACAGGGGCCTACGAGCAGTACTTC
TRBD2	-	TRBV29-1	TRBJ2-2	CSVRSGRTNTGELFF	TGCAGCGTCCGCAGCGGGAGGACAAACACCGGGGAGCTGTTTTTT
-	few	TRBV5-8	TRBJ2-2	CASNIRVTGELFF	TGTGCCAGCAACATTCGGGTCACCGGGGAGCTGTTTTTT
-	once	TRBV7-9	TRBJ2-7	CASRVGGEQYF	TGTGCCAGCAGGGTGGGGGGAGAGCAGTACTTC
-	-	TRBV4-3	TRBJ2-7	CASSQQTHYEQYF	TGCGCCAGCAGCCAGCAGACGCACTACGAGCAGTACTTC
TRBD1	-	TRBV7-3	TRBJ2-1	CASSLGTVSNEQFF	TGTGCCAGCAGCTTAGGGACAGTATCCAATGAGCAGTTCTTC
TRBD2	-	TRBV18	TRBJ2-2	CASSPGLAGAGELFF	TGTGCCAGCTCACCGGGACTAGCGGGAGCCGGGGAGCTGTTTTTT
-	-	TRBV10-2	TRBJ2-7	CASSDPYSSYEQYF	TGCGCCAGCAGTGACCCTTACAGCTCCTACGAGCAGTACTTC
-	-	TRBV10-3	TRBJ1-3	CAIGTSGNTIYF	TGTGCCATCGGGACATCTGGAAACACCATATATTTT
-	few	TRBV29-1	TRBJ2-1	CSVELAVNEQFF	TGCAGCGTTGAACTAGCCGTCAATGAGCAGTTCTTC
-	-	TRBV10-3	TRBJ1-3	CAISESVGGNTIYF	TGTGCCATCAGTGAGTCGGTAGGGGGAAACACCATATATTTT
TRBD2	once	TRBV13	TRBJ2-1	CASSSGLGHEQFF	TGTGCCAGCAGTAGCGGGCTGGGGCATGAGCAGTTCTTC
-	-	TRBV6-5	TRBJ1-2	CASSYSNRGTNYGYTF	TGTGCCAGCAGTTACTCGAATCGAGGGACAAACTATGGCTACACCTTC
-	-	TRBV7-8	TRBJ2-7	CASSGAYEQYF	TGTGCCAGCAGCGGTGCCTACGAGCAGTACTTC
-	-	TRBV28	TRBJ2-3	CASRFPGPAPDTQYF	TGTGCCAGCAGATTCCCGGGACCAGCACCAGATACGCAGTATTTT
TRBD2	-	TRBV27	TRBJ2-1	CASSPIAGGIYNEQFF	TGTGCCAGCAGTCCAATAGCGGGAGGGATCTACAATGAGCAGTTCTTC
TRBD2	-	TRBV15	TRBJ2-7	CATRGAGEVYEQYF	TGTGCCACCCGGGGAGCGGGAGAGGTCTACGAGCAGTACTTC
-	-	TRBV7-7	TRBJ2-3	CASPGSKSTDTQYF	TGTGCTAGCCCGGGTAGCAAGAGCACAGATACGCAGTATTTT
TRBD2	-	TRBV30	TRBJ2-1	CAWSVLAGGRQFF	TGTGCCTGGAGTGTCCTAGCGGGAGGTCGGCAGTTCTTC
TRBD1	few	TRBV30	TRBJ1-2	CAWRKGQVNYGYTF	TGTGCCTGGCGGAAGGGACAGGTAAACTATGGCTACACCTTC
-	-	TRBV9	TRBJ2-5	CASSAADGEETQYF	TGTGCCAGCAGCGCCGCGGATGGGGAAGAGACCCAGTACTTC
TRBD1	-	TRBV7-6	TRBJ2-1	CASSPTGRGNEQFF	TGTGCCAGCAGCCCCACGGGCAGGGGGAATGAGCAGTTCTTC
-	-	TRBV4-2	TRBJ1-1	CASSGGRTGMNTEAFF	TGTGCCAGCAGCGGCGGGAGGACGGGAATGAACACTGAAGCTTTCTTT
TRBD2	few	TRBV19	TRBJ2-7	CASSILAGPSYEQYF	TGTGCCAGTAGTATACTAGCGGGGCCCTCCTACGAGCAGTACTTC
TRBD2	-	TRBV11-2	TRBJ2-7	CASSLPRTSGSSYEQYF	TGTGCCAGCAGCTTACCTAGGACTAGCGGCAGCTCCTACGAGCAGTACTTC
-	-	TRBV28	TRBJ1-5	CASTLRNGQPQHF	TGTGCCAGCACCCTTCGTAATGGTCAGCCCCAGCATTTT